This passage covers 17 T cell receptor beta chains from one sample sequenced in a study of PD-1 and CTLA-4 blockade in melanoma (dated by TCRdb to about 2021). Library creation used the immunoSEQ multiplex PCR assay. TCRdb's version of the immuneACCESS table is confined to in-frame rearrangements and falls short of the full clone set. An unresolved V gene accounts for under half of the shortfall where checked; the remainder is of unknown origin. In all, the sample holds some 29,000 clones, and 70% to 90% of those were seen once. The ten largest clones add up to around 8.5% of the sample. Sequencing was performed on CD8+ T cells from peripheral blood, taken before anti-PD-1 treatment. These receptors all stem from a human donor with melanoma.

The chain recombines TRBV4-1 with TRBJ2-5; D is unclear. Per the germline V gene, CDR1 is MGHRA and CDR2 is YSYEKL. The CDR3 length is 14 residues. Between the trimmed V and J ends, which lost 0 bases and 3 bases, there was a span of 8 bases. CDR3 in amino acids: CASSQDHPEETQYF. CDR3 coding DNA: TGCGCCAGCAGCCAAGATCACCCAGAAGAGACCCAGTACTTC.

This clone showed up just once. The chain uses TRBV7-9 and TRBJ2-2, with no clear D. The CDR3 totals 15 residues. Germline values: CDR1 SEHNR, CDR2 FQNEAQ (reference sequence). The V and J ends lost 3 bases and 4 bases respectively, with 12 bases between them. CDR3 sequence reads: CASSFEDPSTGELFF. The CDR3 bases are TGTGCCAGCAGCTTTGAGGACCCTTCCACCGGGGAGCTGTTTTTT.

The CDR3 DNA reads as TGTGCCAGCAGTGAAGCTTCAGCTCTTTATCAGCCCCAGCATTTT. Its protein is CASSEASALYQPQHF. V is TRBV6-1 and J is TRBJ1-5; D is unresolved. The CDR3 spans 15 residues. Germline assignment: CDR1 MNHNS and CDR2 SASEGT. Trimming left V 0 bases short and J 5 bases short, with 11 bases between.

This chain connects TRBV30 to TRBJ2-1, with TRBD1 matching over 9 bases. The CDR3 totals 14 residues. Germline CDR1 is GTSNPN and CDR2 is SVGIG (reference sequence). The V and J ends lost 2 bases and 4 bases, in that order; junction bases with no gene match: 3. The CDR3 reads CAWSTDRGYNEQFF. CDR3 DNA: TGTGCCTGGAGTACGGACAGGGGTTACAATGAGCAGTTCTTC.

The rearrangement uses TRBV6-5 and TRBJ2-5; 7 bases align to TRBD2. J lost 5 bases, V lost 2 bases, and 5 bases had no gene match. Germline V gene data show CDR1 as MNHEY and CDR2 as SVGAGI. The CDR3 runs to 14 residues. The CDR3 DNA reads as TGTGCCAGCAGTTACGGGGGGGGTCGGGAGACCCAGTACTTC. Its translation is CASSYGGGRETQYF.

CDR3 amino acids: CASMGENEQYF. For the CDR3, the DNA is TGTGCCAGCATGGGCGAGAACGAGCAGTACTTC. The chain links TRBV6-5 to TRBJ2-7; the D is unclear. The CDR3 is 11 residues long. Germline CDR1 is MNHEY and CDR2 is SVGAGI. V was pared by 7 bases and J by 5 bases, with 9 bases between.

V and J are TRBV7-9 and TRBJ2-5; D is possibly TRBD1 (6 bases). Trimming removed 5 bases from V and 5 bases from J, with 12 bases in between. This CDR3 comprises 13 residues. Germline V CDR1 and CDR2: SEHNR, FQNEAQ (reference sequence). This CDR3 is CASSPGEEETQYF. The CDR3 DNA sequence: TGTGCCAGCAGCCCAGGGGAAGAGGAGACCCAGTACTTC.

The chain employs TRBV3-1 (or the pseudogene TRBV3-2) and TRBJ2-7; 7 bases agree with TRBD2. J lost 6 bases, V lost 3 bases, and 2 bases had no gene match. Germline V lookup: CDR1 LGHDT, CDR2 YNNKEL (reference sequence). The CDR3 loop spans 12 amino acids. The CDR3 spells CASSQGGLEQYF. CDR3 in DNA: TGTGCCAGCAGCCAGGGAGGGCTCGAGCAGTACTTC.

This sequence joins TRBV6-5 and TRBJ2-1; 8 bases map to TRBD2. The CDR3 spans 12 residues. Germline CDR1 and CDR2: MNHEY and SVGAGI. Trimming cost V 7 bases and J 8 bases; bases outside gene matches: 4. This CDR3 is CASTSGGDEQFF. The CDR3 bases are TGTGCCAGCACCTCCGGGGGGGATGAGCAGTTCTTC.

Here the CDR3 reads CASSDLADEKLFF. The CDR3 DNA follows: TGTGCCAGCAGCGACTTAGCTGATGAAAAACTGTTTTTT. This chain connects TRBV6-5 to TRBJ1-4; D is unresolved. CDR3 length equals 13 residues. Germline CDR1 reads MNHEY; CDR2 reads SVGAGI. Trimming stripped 6 bases from V and 6 bases from J, with 11 bases between.

V gene TRBV7-6 combines with J gene TRBJ2-7; D possibly matches TRBD1 or TRBD2 (5 bases each). The CDR3 covers 15 residues. Germline CDR1 is SGHVS and CDR2 is FNYEAQ. With 5 bases removed from V and 6 bases from J, the gap between germline ends came to 20 bases. CDR3: CASSAILGQRGEQYF. DNA for the CDR3: TGTGCCAGCAGCGCTATACTCGGACAACGGGGCGAGCAGTACTTC.

DNA for the CDR3: TGTGCCAGCAGTACAGGGGGCACCGGGGAGCTGTTTTTT. Translation gives CASSTGGTGELFF. This chain links TRBV6-1 with TRBJ2-2, with TRBD1 identical over 8 bases. Trimming took 5 bases from V and 4 from J; bases not matched to a gene: 0. CDR3 length equals 13 residues. The germline CDR1 and CDR2 sequences are MNHNS and SASEGT.

This clone came up a few times. The V and J genes are TRBV2 and TRBJ1-5; D not resolved. Germline V gene lookup returns CDR1 SNHLY and CDR2 FYNNEI. Trimming stripped 3 bases from V and 0 bases from J, with 9 bases between. The CDR3 has 15 amino acids. CDR3 nucleotide sequence: TGTGCCAGCAGTGAGAGAGGAGATAGCAATCAGCCCCAGCATTTT. It codes for CASSERGDSNQPQHF.

J is TRBJ2-7 and V is TRBV28; the match to TRBD2 covers 12 bases. The CDR3 is 18 residues long. Germline V lookup: CDR1 MDHEN, CDR2 SYDVKM. J gave up 0 bases and V 6 bases, and 12 bases lay outside the gene matches. The CDR3 reads CASSPTTSGGLSSYEQYF. Here the CDR3 DNA reads TGTGCCAGCAGCCCCACGACTAGCGGGGGCCTCAGCTCCTACGAGCAGTACTTC.

This chain links TRBV30 with TRBJ2-7; no clear D. Between the trimmed V and J ends, which lost 1 base and 2 bases, there was a span of 6 bases. The germline gives CDR1 GTSNPN, CDR2 SVGIG (reference sequence). The CDR3 length is 12 residues. The CDR3 protein is CAWSGSTYEQYF. CDR3 DNA: TGTGCCTGGAGTGGGTCCACCTACGAGCAGTACTTC.

The J gene is TRBJ1-2, the V gene TRBV4-1; D gene uncertain. Germline V CDR1 and CDR2: MGHRA, YSYEKL. The CDR3 consists of 13 residues. Trimming left V 2 bases short and J 3 bases short, with 7 bases between. The CDR3 protein is CASSQSQDYGYTF. In DNA, the CDR3 is TGCGCCAGCAGCCAAAGCCAAGACTATGGCTACACCTTC.

The J gene is TRBJ2-1, the V gene TRBV6-1; D is ambiguous. Germline V CDR1 and CDR2: MNHNS, SASEGT. V was shortened by 2 bases and J by 5 bases, with 16 bases between the two germline ends. This CDR3 has 16 residues. The chain's CDR3 is CASSEFEVQVDNEQFF. CDR3 nucleotides: TGTGCCAGCAGTGAATTCGAGGTACAAGTAGACAATGAGCAGTTCTTC.